A single sample is the source of the 24 T cell receptor beta chains below, sequenced in a study of blood T cells in healthy people across ages. It was with a sample-barcoded 5' primer and a J-beta primer mix that a second PCR of about 7 to 12 cycles was run. Via MiXCR, TCRdb re-called the 5' RACE reads, giving one row per CDR3 protein. Of around 1,500,000 distinct CDR3 sequences in the sample, 28% were seen once. The specimen was blood. Every receptor here comes from a woman in her twenties or thirties in good health.

The gene calls are TRBV5-1 and TRBJ1-1; possible D gene TRBD1, 5 bases. The CDR3 spans 16 residues. CDR1 and CDR2 (germline): SGHRS, YFSETQ. V shed 2 bases and J shed 0 bases, with 14 bases lying between them. CDR3 region: CASSLLGTDLNTEAFF. CDR3 sequence (DNA): TGCGCCAGCAGCTTACTCGGGACGGACCTGAACACTGAAGCTTTCTTT.

The rearrangement uses TRBV7-9 and TRBJ2-7, with unresolved D. From germline, CDR1 is SEHNR and CDR2 FQNEAQ (reference sequence). The V end was cut by 5 bases, the J end by 6 bases, with 11 bases between. The CDR3 spans 12 residues. The CDR3 DNA reads as TGTGCCAGCAGCAGACTCCTTCCCGAGCAGTACTTC. It specifies CASSRLLPEQYF.

This chain connects TRBV11-2 to TRBJ2-1; the D gene is possibly TRBD2 (7 bases). The CDR3 sequence is 15 residues long. Germline CDR1 is SGHAT and CDR2 is FQNNGV. With 0 bases removed from V and 4 bases from J, the gap between germline ends came to 10 bases. CDR3 bases: TGTGCCAGCAGCTTAGAGGAGGGGGGGTACAATGAGCAGTTCTTC. Encoded protein: CASSLEEGGYNEQFF.

This clonotype was counted at least ten times. The CDR3 nucleotides are TGTGCCAGCAGCTTACTGGGAGATGGGATCAACATTCAGTACTTC. It yields the protein CASSLLGDGINIQYF. The chain uses TRBV7-9 and TRBJ2-4; possible D gene TRBD2, 5 bases. Trimming took 2 bases from V and 7 from J, leaving 15 bases between them. Germline CDR1 is SEHNR and CDR2 is FQNEAQ (reference sequence). The CDR3 spans 15 residues.

This sequence joins TRBV2 and TRBJ2-5; 9 positions agree with TRBD2. CDR1 is SNHLY and CDR2 is FYNNEI in the germline V gene. This CDR3 is 17 amino acids long. Trimming took 1 base from V and 1 from J; bases not matched to a gene: 7. CDR3 nucleotide sequence: TGTGCCAGCAGTGAAGGTATACTAGCGGGTTCCCAAGAGACCCAGTACTTC. It is translated as CASSEGILAGSQETQYF.

This clonotype was recorded many times. This chain joins TRBV29-1 and TRBJ1-2; D not certain. V gave up 2 bases and J gave up 3 bases, with 16 bases separating them. Germline CDR1 and CDR2: SQVTM and ANQGSEA. CDR3 length: 15 residues. The CDR3 nucleotides read TGCAGCGTTGAAACTAACCCAGTGGGCCACTATGGCTACACCTTC. Its protein is CSVETNPVGHYGYTF.

This clonotype was detected many times. Here the CDR3 reads CASRDPGLGIDEQFF. CDR3 in DNA: TGTGCCAGCAGAGATCCGGGACTTGGGATTGATGAGCAGTTCTTC. The chain is built from TRBV12-3 or TRBV12-4 and TRBJ2-1; the D gene is possibly TRBD2 (6 bases). Between the trimmed V and J ends, which lost 6 bases and 8 bases, there was a span of 20 bases. The CDR3 covers 15 residues.

This clonotype was seen more than once but under ten times. The rearrangement joins TRBV10-2 to TRBJ1-4; perhaps TRBD1 as D (5 bases). Germline CDR1 and CDR2: WSHSY and SAAADI. This CDR3 spans 16 amino acids. The V gene lost 1 base and the J gene lost 2 bases, with 11 bases spanning the gap. The CDR3 DNA reads TGCGCCAGCAGTGAGTTGACAGTAACTACTAATGAAAAACTGTTTTTT. Protein product: CASSELTVTTNEKLFF.

The chain couples TRBV5-1 to TRBJ2-1; 7 bases are shared with TRBD2. The CDR3 runs to 17 residues. V shed 3 bases, J shed 6 bases, and the junction held 15 bases outside the gene matches. Looked up from germline, CDR1 is SGHRS and CDR2 is YFSETQ. The CDR3 DNA sequence: TGCGCCAGCAGCTCTGATGTACTCGCGGGGGTTTCCAATGAGCAGTTCTTC. Its translation is CASSSDVLAGVSNEQFF.

The chain is built from TRBV28 and TRBJ2-4; 9 bases are a match to TRBD1. This CDR3 comprises 14 residues. With 6 bases clipped from V and 13 bases from J, the junction kept 13 bases outside the gene matches. Germline values: CDR1 MDHEN, CDR2 SYDVKM. The CDR3 sequence: CASSSLQGANEQYF. CDR3 DNA sequence: TGTGCCAGCAGCTCCCTACAGGGGGCGAATGAGCAGTACTTC.

V is TRBV5-5 and J is TRBJ2-1; tentatively, D is TRBD1 or TRBD2 (5 bases each). The germline CDR1 and CDR2 sequences are SGHKS and YYEKEE (reference sequence). V was pared by 0 bases and J by 0 bases, with 13 bases between. The CDR3 contains 17 residues. The CDR3 DNA reads as TGTGCCAGCAGCTTGGATCAGGGACCAAGCTCCTACAATGAGCAGTTCTTC. This translates into CASSLDQGPSSYNEQFF. The full variable domain, in which reference TRBV5-5 and TRBJ2-1 provide the parts outside the CDR3, is DAGVTQSPTHLIKTRGQQVTLRCSPISGHKSVSWYQQVLGQGPQFIFQYYEKEERGRGNFPDRFSARQFPNYSSELNVNALLLGDSALYLCASSLDQGPSSYNEQFFGPGTRLTVL.

This clonotype was observed many times. CDR3 sequence reads: CSARGVIVVETQYF. The CDR3, as DNA: TGCAGTGCTAGAGGGGTGATAGTGGTAGAGACCCAGTACTTC. The chain employs TRBV20-1 and TRBJ2-5; D uncertain. Per germline, CDR1 DFQATT and CDR2 SNEGSKA (reference sequence). Trimming removed 1 base at V and 4 bases at J, with 13 bases between. The length of the CDR3 is 14 residues.

This clonotype was picked up a small number of times. This chain links TRBV27 with TRBJ2-5, with D tentatively TRBD1 (7 bases). Looked up from germline, CDR1 is MNHEY and CDR2 is SMNVEV (reference sequence). The CDR3 contains 15 residues. Trimming cost V 4 bases and J 3 bases, with 15 bases left between them. The CDR3 protein is CASSSRRGQKETQYF. DNA for the CDR3: TGTGCCAGCAGTTCCCGGCGGGGACAGAAAGAGACCCAGTACTTC.

Ten or more counts support this clonotype. V and J are TRBV29-1 and TRBJ2-5, with 9 bases lining up with TRBD2. Germline values: CDR1 SQVTM, CDR2 ANQGSEA. The CDR3 extends over 14 amino acids. CDR3 DNA: TGCAGTCGTAGCGGGGGCGGCGACCAAGAGACCCAGTACTTC. Translated: CSRSGGGDQETQYF.

This clonotype was counted ten times or more. The rearrangement joins TRBV20-1 to TRBJ2-5; D uncertain. V was trimmed by 0 bases and J by 9 bases, leaving 14 bases between them. There are 13 residues in the CDR3. The germline gives CDR1 DFQATT, CDR2 SNEGSKA (reference sequence). The CDR3 reads CSARDLQGSPQYF. The CDR3 DNA reads TGCAGTGCTAGAGATCTGCAAGGGTCACCCCAGTACTTC.

CDR3 nucleotides: TGTGCCAGCAGTTCCCGTCGCCGGGGAAGCTCCTACGAGCAGTACTTC. As protein: CASSSRRRGSSYEQYF. The genes are TRBV12-3 or TRBV12-4 and TRBJ2-7; tentatively, D is TRBD2 (5 bases). The CDR3 is made up of 16 amino acids. V shed 4 bases and J shed 0 bases, with 16 bases lying between them.

This clonotype was found many times. This sequence joins TRBV29-1 and TRBJ2-5, with D perhaps matching TRBD1 or TRBD2 (5 bases each). The germline V gene encodes CDR1 SQVTM and CDR2 ANQGSEA. The CDR3 runs 13 residues. The V end lost 6 bases, the J end lost 4 bases, and 15 bases lay between the germline ends. The CDR3 region has the DNA TGCAGCGTGACGTGGACACTAGGAGAGACCCAGTACTTC. It encodes CSVTWTLGETQYF.

This sequence joins TRBV3-1 and TRBJ2-5; D might be TRBD1 (5 bases). The V gene lost 4 bases and the J gene lost 5 bases, with 14 bases spanning the gap. CDR1 and CDR2 from the germline V gene are LGHDT and YNNKEL (reference sequence). The CDR3 contains 14 residues. The CDR3 nucleotides are TGTGCCAGCAGCCCGGACAATACGCCCGAGACCCAGTACTTC. It specifies CASSPDNTPETQYF.

The table lists this clonotype with many counts. This chain connects TRBV29-1 to TRBJ2-7; 7 nucleotides line up with TRBD2. The CDR3 consists of 13 residues. V gave up 4 bases and J gave up 4 bases; unmatched junction bases: 7. Germline lookup yields CDR1 SQVTM and CDR2 ANQGSEA. CDR3 nucleotide sequence: TGCAGCGTTGTGTGCAGCGGGGATTACGAGCAGTACTTC. Protein sequence: CSVVCSGDYEQYF.

Regarding this clonotype: Given a much more abundant clone one base away, this may be a read error. J is TRBJ1-2 and V is TRBV7-9; unclear D gene. Germline assignment: CDR1 SEHNR and CDR2 FQNEAQ (reference sequence). CDR3 size: 14 residues. The CDR3 spells CASSDPSGNYGYIF. The DNA for the CDR3 is TGTGCCAGCAGCGATCCAAGTGGGAACTATGGCTACATCTTC. Full variable domain (rest looked up from reference TRBV7-9 and TRBJ1-2): DTGVSQNPRHKITKRGQNVTFRCDPISEHNRLYWYRQTLGQGPEFLTYFQNEAQLEKSRLLSDRFSAERPKGSFSTLEIQRTEQGDSAMYLCASSDPSGNYGYIFGSGTRLTVV.

This clonotype occurred a few times. The CDR3 is CASSQGFGQPYEQYF. In nucleotides, the CDR3 is TGTGCCAGCAGCCAAGGCTTCGGACAACCCTACGAGCAGTACTTC. This chain uses TRBV14 with TRBJ2-7; D is perhaps TRBD1 (5 bases). Trimming stripped 1 base from V and 2 bases from J, with 12 bases between. The CDR3 has 15 amino acids. CDR1 and CDR2 from the germline V gene are SGHDN and FVKESK. The whole variable domain, remainder taken from reference TRBV14 and TRBJ2-7, is EAGVTQFPSHSVIEKGQTVTLRCDPISGHDNLYWYRRVMGKEIKFLLHFVKESKQDESGMPNNRFLAERTGGTYSTLKVQPAELEDSGVYFCASSQGFGQPYEQYFGPGTRLTVT.

This clonotype was recorded once. The V and J genes are TRBV6-6 and TRBJ2-2; the match to TRBD1 covers 7 bases. The germline V gene has CDR1 MNHNY and CDR2 SVGAGI (reference sequence). CDR3 length: 15 amino acids. The V segment lost 6 bases and the J segment 2 bases; nucleotides outside the gene matches: 6. The CDR3 here is CASRADRVNTGELFF. The CDR3 region has the DNA TGTGCCAGCAGAGCCGACAGGGTCAACACCGGGGAGCTGTTTTTT.

This clonotype occurred a few times. V gene TRBV4-1 combines with J gene TRBJ1-2; 10 nucleotides match TRBD1. The junction had 15 bases not matched to a gene; V was cut back by 10 bases and J by 4 bases. The CDR3 is 16 residues long. The germline gives CDR1 MGHRA, CDR2 YSYEKL. Here the CDR3 reads CATSNPGQGIGYGYTF. In nucleotides, the CDR3 is TGCGCCACCTCAAATCCGGGACAGGGGATCGGCTATGGCTACACCTTC.

The V and J genes are TRBV20-1 and TRBJ2-1; 13 bases agree with TRBD2. This CDR3 spans 16 amino acids. With V trimmed by 6 bases and J by 1 base, 6 bases remained unmatched. Germline V lookup: CDR1 DFQATT, CDR2 SNEGSKA (reference sequence). The CDR3 loop reads CSARTSGSLSYNEQFF. The DNA of the CDR3 is TGCAGTGCACGGACTAGCGGGAGTTTGTCCTACAATGAGCAGTTCTTC.